Shown below are 7 T cell receptor beta chains from a single sample sequenced in a study of blood T cell repertoires in COVID-19 (dated by TCRdb to 2020 to 2022). The library was produced with the immunoSEQ multiplex PCR assay. This is the immuneACCESS table as TCRdb keeps it, with only in-frame sequences that have V and J called. A part of the clones is gone; compared with another copy, unresolved V genes explain less than half, and the rest is unexplained. Across this sample there are 90,000 to 120,000 clones, with more than 80% seen only once. The ten largest account for about 32% of the sample. The sample consisted of peripheral blood. These receptors were obtained from a woman of 80 years or more with acute or convalescent COVID-19.

The chain carries TRBV3-1 (or the pseudogene TRBV3-2) and TRBJ1-2; D unresolved. The CDR3 has 17 residues. Trimming pared 1 base from V and 4 bases from J, leaving 19 bases between. Germline CDR1 is LGHDT and CDR2 is YNNKEL (reference sequence). DNA for the CDR3: TGTGCCAGCAGCCAAGGGTCTTCGGGGAGAGCCTTCTATGGCTACACCTTC. Translation gives CASSQGSSGRAFYGYTF.

A word on this clone: Other DNA sequences from this sample encode an identical CDR3 as well. The J gene is TRBJ2-1, the V gene TRBV7-2; maybe TRBD1 (6 bases). Trimming stripped 0 bases from V and 2 bases from J, with 8 bases between. The CDR3 has 15 residues. Germline CDR1 and CDR2: SGHTA and FQGNSA. The CDR3 reads CASSLAGATYNEQFF. The CDR3 nucleotides are TGTGCCAGCAGCTTAGCGGGGGCTACCTACAATGAGCAGTTCTTC. Using reference TRBV7-2 and TRBJ2-1 for the parts outside the CDR3, the full variable domain is GAGVSQSPSNKVTEKGKDVELRCDPISGHTALYWYRQSLGQGLEFLIYFQGNSAPDKSGLPSDRFSAERTGGSVSTLTIQRTQQEDSAVYLCASSLAGATYNEQFFGPGTRLTVL.

V and J are TRBV5-4 and TRBJ2-3; 9 bases are a match to TRBD1. The CDR3 loop spans 15 amino acids. The trim removed 1 base at V and 7 bases at J, leaving 7 bases unmatched. CDR1 and CDR2 from the germline V gene are SGHNT and YYREEE (reference sequence). The CDR3 protein is CASSLPGQGVNTQYF. The CDR3 DNA sequence: TGTGCCAGCAGCTTGCCGGGACAGGGAGTAAATACGCAGTATTTT.

The chain carries TRBV28 and TRBJ1-4; the match to TRBD1 covers 7 bases. V shed 2 bases and J 3 bases; nucleotides not matched to a gene: 3. This CDR3 spans 15 amino acids. Germline V gene sequence: CDR1 MDHEN, CDR2 SYDVKM. This chain's CDR3 is CASSLVGTANEKLFF. The DNA of the CDR3 is TGTGCCAGCAGTTTAGTTGGGACAGCTAATGAAAAACTGTTTTTT.

The chain joins TRBV6-5 to TRBJ2-1; D remains ambiguous. This CDR3 comprises 12 residues. CDR1 MNHEY and CDR2 SVGAGI come from the germline V gene. Trimming took off 6 bases at V and 10 bases at J, with 13 bases between the two ends. The CDR3 sequence is CASRPDHGEQFF. In DNA form, the CDR3 reads TGTGCCAGCAGACCCGACCACGGGGAGCAGTTCTTC.

The chain recombines TRBV12-3 or TRBV12-4 with TRBJ2-1; no clear D. The CDR3 is 13 residues long. Trimming took 2 bases from V and 8 from J, leaving 10 bases between them. The CDR3 DNA reads TGTGCCAGCAGTTTATTGACACTCGATGAGCAGTTCTTC. This codes for CASSLLTLDEQFF.

V usage is TRBV19 and J usage is TRBJ2-5, with 8 positions matching TRBD1. V lost 3 bases to trimming and J lost 5 bases; unmatched junction nucleotides: 8. Germline V CDR1 and CDR2: LNHDA, SQIVND (reference sequence). There are 15 residues in the CDR3. DNA for the CDR3: TGTGCCAGTAGTATCCCGCAGGGGGCGATGGAGACCCAGTACTTC. Protein product: CASSIPQGAMETQYF.